Below are 28 T cell receptor beta chains sequenced from a single sample in a study of Ad26.COV2.S vaccination and SARS-CoV-2 variants. Treatment indicated: 15 to 20 received Ad26.COV2.S at low or high dose, single or two shots; 5 received placebo; per-sample allocation not given. It was on day 63 after the first vaccine or placebo injection that samples were taken. Libraries were prepared by immunoSEQ multiplex PCR; TCRdb keeps only in-frame clonotypes and omits some of them. This sample has around 300,000 clones, with around 89% found just once. Sequenced material: peripheral blood, taken in a trial of Ad26.COV2.S vaccine versus placebo. Receptor source: a person between 18 and 65 years old who received the Ad26.COV2.S COVID-19 vaccine or a placebo.

The genes are TRBV3-1 (or the pseudogene TRBV3-2) and TRBJ2-7; D remains unclear. The V gene lost 4 bases and the J gene lost 5 bases, with 21 bases spanning the gap. The CDR3 length is 16 residues. Germline V CDR1 and CDR2: LGHDT, YNNKEL (reference sequence). CDR3 amino acids: CASSPVGAMTGNEQYF. The CDR3 DNA is TGTGCCAGCAGCCCAGTAGGTGCAATGACGGGCAACGAGCAGTACTTC.

The chain links TRBV18 to TRBJ1-1; 7 bases agree with TRBD1. Germline assignment: CDR1 KGHSH and CDR2 LQKENI. V was clipped by 5 bases and J by 5 bases; unmatched bases: 5. The CDR3 spans 13 residues. The CDR3 DNA reads TGTGCCAGCTCAAACACAGGGGAAACTGAAGCTTTCTTT. It encodes CASSNTGETEAFF.

The chain carries TRBV18 and TRBJ1-2; D gene ambiguous. The CDR3 is 16 amino acids. Germline CDR1 reads KGHSH; CDR2 reads LQKENI. Trimming shortened V by 3 bases and J by 0 bases, and 14 bases separated the two germline ends. This chain's CDR3 is CASSPAEGPANYGYTF. Here the CDR3 DNA reads TGTGCCAGCTCACCTGCTGAGGGCCCGGCTAACTATGGCTACACCTTC.

This clone was recorded once. This sequence joins TRBV7-2 and TRBJ1-3, with TRBD1 matching over 7 bases. J was trimmed by 0 bases and V by 4 bases; bases with no gene match: 3. This CDR3 spans 15 amino acids. Germline V lookup: CDR1 SGHTA, CDR2 FQGNSA. The CDR3 is CASSSRDSSGNTIYF. CDR3 bases: TGTGCCAGCAGCTCCCGGGACAGCTCTGGAAACACCATATATTTT.

The chain employs TRBV4-3 and TRBJ1-2, with TRBD1 matching over 7 bases. V lost 0 bases to trimming and J lost 3 bases; unmatched junction nucleotides: 1. The germline gives CDR1 LGHNA, CDR2 YSLEER. The CDR3 covers 14 residues. The DNA for the CDR3 is TGCGCCAGCAGCCAAGATCAGGGGGACTATGGCTACACCTTC. Translation gives CASSQDQGDYGYTF.

The CDR3 spells CASSSRTEETQYF. CDR3 nucleotide sequence: TGTGCCAGTAGTAGCCGGACAGAAGAGACCCAGTACTTC. The chain employs TRBV19 and TRBJ2-5; tentative D call: TRBD1 (6 bases). Trimming removed 4 bases at V and 3 bases at J, with 9 bases between. CDR3 length equals 13 residues. Germline V gene lookup returns CDR1 LNHDA and CDR2 SQIVND (reference sequence).

The rearrangement uses TRBV4-1 and TRBJ2-2; no clear D. There are 13 residues in the CDR3. The germline V and J ends were trimmed by 2 bases and 7 bases, with 8 bases remaining between them. Per the germline V gene, CDR1 is MGHRA and CDR2 is YSYEKL. The CDR3: CASSQLVGGELFF. The CDR3 nucleotides read TGCGCCAGCAGCCAATTGGTCGGCGGGGAGCTGTTTTTT.

About this clone: Other DNA sequences from this sample encode an identical CDR3 as well. The chain couples TRBV5-6 to TRBJ2-7, with D possibly matching TRBD2 (6 bases). Trimming removed 0 bases at V and 0 bases at J, with 7 bases between. The CDR3 spans 14 residues. The germline V gene has CDR1 SGHDT and CDR2 YYEEEE. CDR3 loop: CASSLGGDSYEQYF. CDR3 sequence (DNA): TGTGCCAGCAGCTTGGGCGGGGACTCCTACGAGCAGTACTTC.

The rearrangement joins TRBV2 to TRBJ2-1, with 10 bases that match TRBD2. The CDR3 runs 16 residues. V shed 0 bases, J shed 4 bases, and the junction held 3 bases outside the gene matches. Germline V CDR1 and CDR2: SNHLY, FYNNEI. This chain's CDR3 is CASSEARTSGYNEQFF. CDR3 bases: TGTGCCAGCAGTGAAGCGAGGACTAGCGGTTACAATGAGCAGTTCTTC.

The rearrangement uses TRBV5-1 and TRBJ2-5; 7 nucleotides align to TRBD2. J lost 2 bases, V lost 3 bases, and 4 bases had no gene match. The CDR3 is 14 residues long. Germline assignment: CDR1 SGHRS and CDR2 YFSETQ. The CDR3 nucleotides are TGCGCCAGCAGCTCGACTAGCTCGCAAGAGACCCAGTACTTC. It encodes CASSSTSSQETQYF.

This clone has only one observation. The V call is TRBV11-2, the J call TRBJ2-1; 7 bases map to TRBD1. CDR1 is SGHAT and CDR2 is FQNNGV in the germline V gene. The CDR3 extends over 13 amino acids. After removal of 10 bases from V and 0 bases from J, the junction contained 3 bases not matched to a gene. The CDR3 nucleotides read TGTGCCACCAGGGACAGCTCCTACAATGAGCAGTTCTTC. This gives the protein CATRDSSYNEQFF.

The chain carries TRBV12-3 or TRBV12-4 and TRBJ2-1, with D hard to call. The CDR3 is 13 residues long. Trimming left V 2 bases short and J 3 bases short, with 5 bases between. CDR3 loop: CASSLRSYNEQFF. In nucleotides, the CDR3 is TGTGCCAGCAGTTTACGCAGCTACAATGAGCAGTTCTTC.

J is TRBJ1-6 and V is TRBV7-2; TRBD1 aligns across 7 bases. Germline CDR1 reads SGHTA; CDR2 reads FQGNSA. This CDR3 contains 15 residues. With V trimmed by 4 bases and J by 5 bases, 5 bases remained unmatched. CDR3 nucleotides: TGTGCCAGCAGCTCAGCGGGACAGAATAATTCACCCCTCCACTTT. Its protein is CASSSAGQNNSPLHF. Supplemented by reference TRBV7-2 and TRBJ1-6, the full variable domain reads GAGVSQSPSNKVTEKGKDVELRCDPISGHTALYWYRQSLGQGLEFLIYFQGNSAPDKSGLPSDRFSAERTGGSVSTLTIQRTQQEDSAVYLCASSSAGQNNSPLHFGNGTRLTVT.

The chain links TRBV5-1 to TRBJ1-1; D not resolved. The CDR3 consists of 13 residues. Germline V lookup: CDR1 SGHRS, CDR2 YFSETQ. V gave up 1 base and J gave up 5 bases, with 9 bases separating them. CDR3 in amino acids: CASSLLGETEAFF. The CDR3, as DNA: TGCGCCAGCAGCTTGCTCGGGGAGACTGAAGCTTTCTTT.

The chain is built from TRBV7-8 and TRBJ1-4, with 8 bases fitting TRBD1. The CDR3 contains 16 residues. The J segment lost 7 bases and the V segment lost 0 bases, leaving 7 bases of the junction unmatched. Germline V gene lookup returns CDR1 SGHVS and CDR2 FQNEAQ. DNA for the CDR3: TGTGCCAGCAGCTTAGCGTTTCAGGGGGCGCTTGAAAAACTGTTTTTT. Its translation: CASSLAFQGALEKLFF. The whole variable domain, remainder taken from reference TRBV7-8 and TRBJ1-4, is GAGVSQSPRYKVAKRGQDVALRCDPISGHVSLFWYQQALGQGPEFLTYFQNEAQLDKSGLPSDRFFAERPEGSVSTLKIQRTQQEDSAVYLCASSLAFQGALEKLFFGSGTQLSVL.

This clone was detected only once. The chain recombines TRBV4-3 with TRBJ2-2; 9 bases fit TRBD1. Germline V gives CDR1 LGHNA, CDR2 YSLEER. V shed 0 bases, J shed 2 bases, and the junction held 13 bases outside the gene matches. The CDR3 has 20 residues. CDR3 residues: CASSQDMGTGYLINTGELFF. The CDR3 DNA is TGCGCCAGCAGCCAAGATATGGGGACAGGGTATCTCATCAACACCGGGGAGCTGTTTTTT.

A single count supports this clone. The chain employs TRBV7-9 and TRBJ2-5; weak D call: TRBD1 (6 bases). The CDR3 loop spans 16 amino acids. Germline V gene data show CDR1 as SEHNR and CDR2 as FQNEAQ (reference sequence). Trimming cost V 4 bases and J 1 base, with 16 bases left between them. The CDR3 loop is CASSSPEDRSQETQYF. The CDR3 DNA follows: TGTGCCAGCAGCTCGCCAGAAGACAGGTCCCAAGAGACCCAGTACTTC.

The chain couples TRBV4-1 to TRBJ2-7; TRBD2 is a possible D gene (5 bases). The CDR3 has 15 residues. Trimming shortened V by 1 base and J by 0 bases, and 10 bases separated the two germline ends. Looked up from germline, CDR1 is MGHRA and CDR2 is YSYEKL. The CDR3 sequence: CASSQGITSSYEQYF. The CDR3 DNA reads TGCGCCAGCAGCCAAGGAATAACTAGCTCCTACGAGCAGTACTTC.

The chain couples TRBV3-1 (or the pseudogene TRBV3-2) to TRBJ1-3; D remains unclear. This CDR3 comprises 16 residues. Germline CDR1 reads LGHDT; CDR2 reads YNNKEL (reference sequence). V lost 1 base to trimming and J lost 2 bases, with 12 bases between them. The chain's CDR3 is CASSQVSVGTGNTIYF. CDR3 DNA sequence: TGTGCCAGCAGCCAAGTTTCGGTAGGGACTGGAAACACCATATATTTT.

The chain has TRBV16 and TRBJ1-3, with unresolved D. V lost 3 bases and J 0 bases, leaving 12 bases between the germline ends. Germline CDR1 and CDR2: KGHSY and FQNENV. The CDR3 has 16 amino acids. CDR3 sequence: CASSHLRANSGNTIYF. For the CDR3, the DNA is TGTGCCAGCAGCCATTTAAGGGCTAACTCTGGAAACACCATATATTTT.

The chain links TRBV5-4 to TRBJ2-3; unclear D gene. Germline V CDR1 and CDR2: SGHNT, YYREEE (reference sequence). The CDR3 length is 13 residues. The CDR3, as DNA: TGTGCTACTAAGGTCTTGGTAACAGATACGCAGTATTTT. It encodes CATKVLVTDTQYF.

The chain links TRBV6-5 to TRBJ1-6; D gene uncertain. The CDR3 is made up of 14 amino acids. The V gene's germline CDR1 is MNHEY and CDR2 SVGAGI. Trimming removed 7 bases from V and 6 bases from J, with 13 bases in between. In DNA, the CDR3 is TGTGCCAGCAAAAATCTCGGCAGTAATTCACCCCTCCACTTT. It encodes CASKNLGSNSPLHF.

The chain links TRBV18 to TRBJ1-2; D might be TRBD1 (5 bases). Germline V gene sequence: CDR1 KGHSH, CDR2 LQKENI. The V gene lost 6 bases and the J gene lost 0 bases, with 11 bases spanning the gap. This CDR3 is built from 14 residues. DNA of the CDR3: TGTGCCAGCTCGCTCCAGGGTTCTAACTATGGCTACACCTTC. Protein product: CASSLQGSNYGYTF.

The chain is built from TRBV28 and TRBJ2-1; D is uncertain. CDR3 length: 12 residues. Germline lookup yields CDR1 MDHEN and CDR2 SYDVKM. V lost 4 bases to trimming and J lost 7 bases, with 8 bases between them. The CDR3 reads CASSSPGNEQFF. CDR3 DNA sequence: TGTGCCAGCAGTTCACCCGGGAATGAGCAGTTCTTC.

The rearrangement uses TRBV21-1 and TRBJ2-3; TRBD2 is the table's D call and was not checked against the DNA. TRBV21-1 is reported as a pseudogene. This CDR3 contains 16 residues. The chain's CDR3 is CASSIRRERGTDTQYF. Here the CDR3 DNA reads TGTGCCAGCAGCATCCGGCGGGAGCGGGGCACAGATACGCAGTATTTT.

The chain employs TRBV11-2 and TRBJ2-7; the match to TRBD1 covers 9 bases. The length of the CDR3 is 14 residues. V was clipped by 5 bases and J by 5 bases; unmatched bases: 7. The germline gives CDR1 SGHAT, CDR2 FQNNGV. The chain's CDR3 is CASSPGQGSHEQYF. CDR3 in DNA: TGTGCCAGCAGCCCAGGACAGGGGAGCCACGAGCAGTACTTC.

The rearrangement links TRBV7-9 to TRBJ2-7; D is possibly TRBD1 (7 bases). Deletions cut 2 bases from V and 3 bases from J, with 14 bases between. This CDR3 is built from 15 residues. From germline, CDR1 is SEHNR and CDR2 FQNEAQ (reference sequence). CDR3 in amino acids: CASSLTTGDSYEQYF. CDR3 DNA: TGTGCCAGCAGCTTAACCACGGGGGACAGCTACGAGCAGTACTTC.

The chain joins TRBV6-6 to TRBJ2-2; D is unresolved. CDR1 MNHNY and CDR2 SVGAGI come from the germline V gene (reference sequence). This CDR3 contains 14 residues. Trimming took off 0 bases at V and 3 bases at J, with 5 bases between the two ends. Written as DNA, the CDR3 is TGTGCCAGCAGTTACTCGAGCTACACCGGGGAGCTGTTTTTT. Amino acid sequence: CASSYSSYTGELFF.